This T cell receptor beta chain was identified during a study of molecular identifiers for immune sequencing clone quantification. One entry per CDR3 protein, called by TCRdb with MiXCR from the PCR reads. The sample lists 63,000 or so distinct CDR3 sequences; less than 20% were seen once. In its sample, this clonotype was seen many times. CDR1 is SEHNR and CDR2 is FQNEAQ in the germline V gene (reference sequence). Between the trimmed V and J ends, which lost 0 bases and 0 bases, there was a span of 2 bases. The CDR3 spans 13 residues. The V and J genes are TRBV7-9 and TRBJ1-1, with unresolved D. The sequencing input was naive CD8+ T cells from blood, with Jurkat cell RNA spiked in. Subset defined: FACS-sorted CD8+CD4-CCR7+CD45RA+ naive T cells. This receptor was identified in a human donor in good health. Some libraries in this study had Jurkat cell RNA spiked in. This chain's CDR3 is CASSLAMNTEAFF. The CDR3 DNA follows: TGTGCCAGCAGCTTAGCCATGAACACTGAAGCTTTCTTT.